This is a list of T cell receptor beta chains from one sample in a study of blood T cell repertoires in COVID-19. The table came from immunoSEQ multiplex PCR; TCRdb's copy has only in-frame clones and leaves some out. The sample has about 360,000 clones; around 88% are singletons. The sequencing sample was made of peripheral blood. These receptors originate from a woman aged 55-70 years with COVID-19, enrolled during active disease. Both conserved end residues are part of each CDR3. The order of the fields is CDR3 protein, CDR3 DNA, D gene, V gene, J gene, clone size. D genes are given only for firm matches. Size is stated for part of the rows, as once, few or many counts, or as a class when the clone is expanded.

CASSLSVMNTEAFF,TGTGCCAGCAGTTTATCAGTTATGAACACTGAAGCTTTCTTT,.,TRBV28,TRBJ1-1,.
CSVTRQENTEAFF,TGCAGCGTTACCAGGCAGGAGAACACTGAAGCTTTCTTT,.,TRBV29-1,TRBJ1-1,.
CASSRRETGTEAFF,TGTGCCAGCAGCCGTAGGGAGACGGGCACTGAAGCTTTCTTT,.,TRBV14,TRBJ1-1,.
CASSPGQGIPGGYTF,TGTGCCAGCAGCCCAGGACAGGGGATCCCCGGTGGCTACACCTTC,TRBD1,TRBV11-3,TRBJ1-2,.
CASTPGQSSYEQYF,TGTGCCAGCACTCCGGGACAGAGCTCCTACGAGCAGTACTTC,TRBD1,TRBV6-5,TRBJ2-7,.
CSVLGGQRNTEAFF,TGCAGCGTTCTAGGGGGACAAAGGAACACTGAAGCTTTCTTT,.,TRBV29-1,TRBJ1-1,once
CASSQGRREAFF,TGCGCCAGCAGCCAAGGCAGGCGTGAAGCTTTCTTT,.,TRBV4-1,TRBJ1-1,.
CASSYSAGGYEQYF,TGTGCCAGCAGTTACTCAGCAGGGGGCTACGAGCAGTACTTC,TRBD1,TRBV6-6,TRBJ2-7,.
CASVGRLAGYLEQFF,TGTGCCAGCGTAGGTAGACTAGCGGGATACCTTGAGCAGTTCTTC,TRBD2,TRBV19,TRBJ2-1,.
CASSLTQAGLPNTGELFF,TGTGCCAGCAGCTTAACCCAGGCGGGACTTCCGAACACCGGGGAGCTGTTTTTT,.,TRBV7-3,TRBJ2-2,.
CASSLTGNYGYTF,TGTGCCAGCAGTTTGACGGGAAACTATGGCTACACCTTC,.,TRBV27,TRBJ1-2,.
CASSARSGGALDTQYF,TGTGCCAGCAGCGCCCGTAGCGGGGGGGCGTTAGATACGCAGTATTTT,TRBD2,TRBV7-9,TRBJ2-3,.
CASSGRQGIGETQYF,TGTGCCAGCAGCGGCCGACAGGGAATTGGAGAGACCCAGTACTTC,TRBD1,TRBV7-2,TRBJ2-5,.
CASSPASFYNEQFF,TGTGCCAGCAGTCCGGCTAGCTTCTACAATGAGCAGTTCTTC,.,TRBV6-5,TRBJ2-1,.
CASSEGAVFYEQYF,TGTGCCAGCAGTGAGGGAGCAGTTTTCTACGAGCAGTACTTC,.,TRBV2,TRBJ2-7,.
CASSQMGLAAYEQYF,TGTGCCAGCAGCCAGATGGGACTAGCGGCCTACGAGCAGTACTTC,TRBD2,TRBV4-2,TRBJ2-7,.
CASSVAVMNTEAFF,TGTGCCAGCAGCGTAGCAGTAATGAACACTGAAGCTTTCTTT,.,TRBV9,TRBJ1-1,.
CASSIAGRASNQPQHF,TGTGCCAGTAGTATAGCTGGCAGGGCAAGCAATCAGCCCCAGCATTTT,.,TRBV19,TRBJ1-5,.
CASDTGYSYEQYF,TGTGCCAGCGATACAGGTTACTCCTACGAGCAGTACTTC,.,TRBV6-5,TRBJ2-7,few
CSASDRVHEQYF,TGCAGTGCTAGTGACAGGGTACACGAGCAGTACTTC,TRBD1,TRBV20-1,TRBJ2-7,.
CASSSVPLAEQYF,TGTGCCAGCAGCTCAGTCCCCTTAGCCGAGCAGTACTTC,.,TRBV11-3,TRBJ2-7,.
CASSHLAAMNTEAFF,TGTGCCAGCAGCCACCTCGCCGCGATGAACACTGAAGCTTTCTTT,.,TRBV3-1/TRBV3-2,TRBJ1-1,.
CAWSLGGNEQFF,TGTGCCTGGAGTCTAGGGGGCAATGAGCAGTTCTTC,.,TRBV30,TRBJ2-1,.
CATSRGRVGTGMNTGELFF,TGTGCCACCAGCAGAGGGAGGGTGGGGACAGGCATGAACACCGGGGAGCTGTTTTTT,TRBD1,TRBV15,TRBJ2-2,.
CASSVEAAPGEQYF,TGTGCCAGCAGCGTAGAAGCAGCCCCAGGAGAGCAGTACTTC,.,TRBV9,TRBJ2-7,.
CASSLEIDYEQFF,TGTGCCAGCAGCTTGGAGATTGACTATGAGCAGTTCTTC,.,TRBV5-4,TRBJ2-1,.
CASRGHLNTGELFF,TGTGCCAGCAGAGGACACTTGAACACCGGGGAGCTGTTTTTT,.,TRBV6-5,TRBJ2-2,.
CASSRDIGSTEAFF,TGCGCCAGCAGCCGCGACATCGGTTCTACCGAAGCTTTCTTT,.,TRBV5-1,TRBJ1-1,.
CASSSGQGRDTQYF,TGTGCCAGCAGCTCTGGACAGGGCAGAGATACGCAGTATTTT,TRBD1,TRBV7-9,TRBJ2-3,.
CASSLSLAGVTDTQYF,TGTGCCAGCAGCCTCAGTTTAGCGGGGGTCACAGATACGCAGTATTTT,TRBD2,TRBV9,TRBJ2-3,.
CASSVDRNTPTVEAFF,TGTGCCAGCAGCGTAGACAGAAATACCCCCACAGTTGAAGCTTTCTTT,.,TRBV9,TRBJ1-1,.
CASSYIRFGTTASTNEKLFF,TGTGCCAGCAGCTATATTAGATTCGGGACAACCGCCTCAACTAATGAAAAACTGTTTTTT,.,TRBV7-8,TRBJ1-4,.
CASRNTREAFF,TGTGCCAGTAGAAATACCCGAGAGGCTTTCTTT,.,TRBV19,TRBJ1-1,.
CASSRLAGDTGELFF,TGTGCCAGCAGCCGCCTAGCGGGAGACACCGGGGAGCTGTTTTTT,.,TRBV21-1,TRBJ2-2,.
CASSATGTANEKLFF,TGTGCCAGCAGCGCCACCGGGACAGCGAATGAAAAACTGTTTTTT,TRBD1,TRBV7-2,TRBJ1-4,.
CASSQARRVNEQFF,TGCGCCAGCAGCCAGGCAAGGAGAGTGAATGAGCAGTTCTTC,.,TRBV4-1,TRBJ2-1,.
CASSLSGSGELFF,TGTGCCAGCAGCTTATCAGGGTCCGGGGAGCTGTTTTTT,.,TRBV7-6,TRBJ2-2,.